The sequence of this TCR beta chain was determined in a study of cytomegalovirus exposure and HLA in healthy donors. The PCR employed 60 Vbeta primers together with 13 Jbeta primers. Repertoires were generated with immunoSEQ multiplex PCR, while TCRdb's copy carries only in-frame clones and drops some. The sample has 250,000 to 350,000 clones; 75% to 85% are singletons. Details on this clone: This same CDR3 is encoded by further DNA sequences in the sample.

Trimming removed 4 bases at V and 4 bases at J, with 11 bases between. Germline V gene lookup returns CDR1 SQVTM and CDR2 ANQGSEA. The CDR3 consists of 12 residues. Sequencing was carried out using PBMCs. The chain joins TRBV29-1 to TRBJ2-7; D perhaps matches TRBD1 (5 bases). The source of this sequence is a girl aged 2 to 9 in good health and CMV-seronegative. The CDR3 DNA reads TGCAGCGTTGCCCCAGGGCAGTACGAGCAGTACTTC. It encodes CSVAPGQYEQYF.